This entry concerns a single TCR beta chain. This sample stems from a study of blood T cell repertoires in COVID-19. Study-wide context: Collection of acute and convalescent COVID-19 samples took place in the United States, Italy and Spain. T cells, B-cell-depleted T cells, or PBMCs provided the cDNA or gDNA that served as material.

Original data processing: Reference gene primer amplification gave estimated nucleated cell counts. The method was immunoSEQ multiplex PCR; TCRdb's version includes in-frame clones alone and lacks a portion of them. V, J and clone size are those of that table, while D and trimming were read from the DNA. The data contain fewer than 150,000 clones, 81% of them singletons. The CDR3 covers 12 residues. Trimming removed 5 bases at V and 3 bases at J, with 5 bases between. Looked up from germline, CDR1 is LGHDT and CDR2 is YNNKEL (reference sequence). The chain has TRBV3-1 (or the pseudogene TRBV3-2) and TRBJ1-3; D ambiguous. This sequence originates from a man in his fifties with acute or convalescent COVID-19. Specimen: peripheral blood. The CDR3 protein is CASSGGGNTIYF. CDR3 nucleotide sequence: TGTGCCAGCAGCGGCGGTGGAAACACCATATATTTT.